This paragraph reports one T cell receptor beta chain. The antigen is unknown. The data stem from a study of post-analysis software for immune sequencing data. Turning to the study itself: Relapsing-remitting, secondary progressive and progressive-relapsing forms of multiple sclerosis all featured among disease courses. Study conclusions and caveats: Controls showed lower frequencies than patients for 4 or 5 TRBV segments, and TRBV5-6, TRBV5-1 and TRBV20-1 were among these. In multiple sclerosis, normalized Chao1 diversity was significantly below that of controls. By F measure, strong co-clustering occurred among samples prepared in the same batch.

The CDR3 loop spans 13 amino acids. The V gene's germline CDR1 is SGHTA and CDR2 FQGNSA. Trimming shortened V by 2 bases and J by 18 bases, and 17 bases separated the two germline ends. Carried by the TCR beta cDNA libraries were unique molecular identifiers. The yield from around 1 to 10 million T cells was roughly 500,000 cDNA molecules in total. TCRdb re-derived calls from the PCR reads in MiXCR, one entry per CDR3 protein. The sample shows hundreds of thousands of distinct CDR3 sequences, roughly 27% of them seen only once. V gene TRBV7-2 combines with J gene TRBJ1-6; D ambiguous. This receptor was taken from a girl aged 5 to 17 with multiple sclerosis. Sequenced material: blood. The CDR3 DNA is TGTGCCAGCAGCTTAACAGATCGGGCGACCACCCACTTT. This codes for CASSLTDRATTHF. The variable domain in full, with the rest retrieved from reference TRBV7-2 and TRBJ1-6, is GAGVSQSPSNKVTEKGKDVELRCDPISGHTALYWYRQSLGQGLEFLIYFQGNSAPDKSGLPSDRFSAERTGGSVSTLTIQRTQQEDSAVYLCASSLTDRATTHFGNGTRLTVT.